Below are 32 T cell receptor beta chains sequenced from a single sample in a study of shared clonotypes between healthy human individuals (dated by TCRdb to about 2020). The library came from the immunoSEQ multiplex PCR assay. The clones in this table, taken by TCRdb from immuneACCESS, are in-frame only. Not every clone is retained; where verified, under half of the shortfall comes from an unresolved V gene, and the cause of the rest is unknown. For this sample there are 2 million to 2.5 million clones; around 95% appear just once. In total, the top ten clones hold around 0.13% of the sample. Sample: naive CD4+ T cells sorted from blood. The sample's cell subset or site label is to be understood as: CD45RA+ positively selected. These receptors came from a young man in good health.

The V call is TRBV6-1, the J call TRBJ1-1, with 11 bases matching TRBD1. This CDR3 has 15 residues. Germline loops: CDR1 MNHNS, CDR2 SASEGT. V was pared by 7 bases and J by 8 bases, with 12 bases of the junction left unmatched. The CDR3 nucleotides read TGTGCCAGCATGGAGTCAAGGACAGGGGGCCGGGAAGCTTTCTTT. Translating gives CASMESRTGGREAFF.

The chain recombines TRBV9 with TRBJ2-5, with TRBD2 matching 9 bases. The germline CDR1 and CDR2 sequences are SGDLS and YYNGEE. Trimming took 4 bases from V and 2 from J; bases not matched to a gene: 24. The CDR3 spans 21 residues. This CDR3 is CASSPDPGLAGFIDGQETQYF. The CDR3 DNA follows: TGTGCCAGCAGCCCAGATCCCGGGCTAGCGGGGTTTATCGATGGTCAAGAGACCCAGTACTTC.

The gene calls are TRBV30 and TRBJ1-3, with D unresolved. The CDR3 is 11 residues long. Germline V lookup: CDR1 GTSNPN, CDR2 SVGIG (reference sequence). The V end was cut by 6 bases, the J end by 0 bases, with 3 bases between. The CDR3 region is CACYSGNTIYF. The CDR3 DNA sequence: TGTGCCTGCTACTCTGGAAACACCATATATTTT. Full variable domain (remainder filled in from reference TRBV30 and TRBJ1-3): SQTIHQWPATLVQPVGSPLSLECTVEGTSNPNLYWYRQAAGRGLQLLFYSVGIGQISSEVPQNLSASRPQDRQFILSSKKLLLSDSGFYLCACYSGNTIYFGEGSWLTVV.

The chain recombines TRBV2 with TRBJ1-1; D gene unclear. The CDR3 totals 13 residues. CDR1 SNHLY and CDR2 FYNNEI come from the germline V gene. V was cut by 3 bases and J by 3 bases, with 8 bases left in between. In DNA, the CDR3 is TGTGCCAGCAGTGAGGTTTTGTACACTGAAGCTTTCTTT. As protein: CASSEVLYTEAFF. The entire variable domain, with the rest obtained from reference TRBV2 and TRBJ1-1, is as follows: EPEVTQTPSHQVTQMGQEVILRCVPISNHLYFYWYRQILGQKVEFLVSFYNNEISEKSEIFDDQFSVERPDGSNFTLKIRSTKLEDSAMYFCASSEVLYTEAFFGQGTRLTVV.

This chain joins TRBV5-4 and TRBJ1-4; 9 bases align to TRBD1. J lost 8 bases, V lost 0 bases, and 8 bases had no gene match. The CDR3 extends over 16 amino acids. Germline CDR1 SGHNT, CDR2 YYREEE (reference sequence). The CDR3 DNA follows: TGTGCCAGCAGCTTGGCTCTAGGGACAGGGCAAGAAAAACTGTTTTTT. This gives the protein CASSLALGTGQEKLFF.

As to this clone: Other DNA variants within this sample encode the same CDR3. CDR3 nucleotide sequence: TGTGCCAGCAGCCCCAGACAGGGAAGGAACTATGGCTACACCTTC. It translates to CASSPRQGRNYGYTF. The chain has TRBV7-9 and TRBJ1-2, with 7 nucleotides matching TRBD1. Per the germline V gene, CDR1 is SEHNR and CDR2 is FQNEAQ (reference sequence). This CDR3 comprises 15 residues. Losses at the gene ends were 5 bases for V and 2 bases for J; bases not matched to a gene: 8.

The CDR3 DNA is TGTGCCAGCTCACCAGGGATGGCCGAGCAGTACTTC. As protein: CASSPGMAEQYF. The V gene is TRBV18, the J gene TRBJ2-7; D is ambiguous. This CDR3 contains 12 residues. The germline V and J ends were trimmed by 2 bases and 6 bases, with 8 bases remaining between them. The germline V gene has CDR1 KGHSH and CDR2 LQKENI.

V usage is TRBV4-1 and J usage is TRBJ2-7; maybe TRBD1 (6 bases). The ends were cut back, 4 bases at V and 0 bases at J, with 13 bases in the middle. The CDR3 is 15 amino acids. The germline V gene has CDR1 MGHRA and CDR2 YSYEKL. The CDR3 DNA follows: TGCGCCAGCAGCCGAACAGACAGGAGCTCCTACGAGCAGTACTTC. Residues: CASSRTDRSSYEQYF.

This chain joins TRBV5-6 and TRBJ2-3; tentative D call: TRBD2 (5 bases). V shed 2 bases and J shed 8 bases, with 12 bases lying between them. The CDR3 is 13 amino acids. Germline CDR1 is SGHDT and CDR2 is YYEEEE. The DNA of the CDR3 is TGTGCCAGCAGCTTCGAACTAGTCGGTACGCAGTATTTT. Translating gives CASSFELVGTQYF.

This CDR3 is CASSKSGVSGQETQYF. Written as DNA, the CDR3 is TGTGCCAGCAGCAAATCTGGGGTTTCTGGGCAAGAGACCCAGTACTTC. The J gene is TRBJ2-5, the V gene TRBV21-1. TRBV21-1 is recorded as a pseudogene. This CDR3 contains 16 residues.

This chain joins TRBV5-1 and TRBJ1-2; the D is unclear. The germline V and J ends were trimmed by 0 bases and 4 bases, with 16 bases remaining between them. CDR3 size: 16 residues. Germline lookup yields CDR1 SGHRS and CDR2 YFSETQ. The CDR3 nucleotides are TGCGCCAGCAGCTTGGGATCATCTGGTGGTTTCTATGGCTACACCTTC. It specifies CASSLGSSGGFYGYTF.

The CDR3 DNA is TGTGCCAGCTCACCATTGGCCACAGGGGGTACCTTAAACGAGCAGTACTTC. Amino acid sequence: CASSPLATGGTLNEQYF. This chain links TRBV18 with TRBJ2-7; 8 nucleotides align to TRBD1. Germline V gene lookup returns CDR1 KGHSH and CDR2 LQKENI. The CDR3 covers 17 residues. The V and J ends lost 2 bases and 5 bases, in that order; junction bases with no gene match: 14.

The chain employs TRBV28 and TRBJ1-3; D may be TRBD1 (6 bases). The germline gives CDR1 MDHEN, CDR2 SYDVKM. The CDR3 is made up of 14 amino acids. V was clipped by 8 bases and J by 2 bases, with 13 bases between them. CDR3 DNA: TGTGCCAGCCACGTCGGGGGGCCTGGAAACACCATATATTTT. Protein product: CASHVGGPGNTIYF.

This chain uses TRBV18 with TRBJ2-7, with D maybe TRBD2 (6 bases). CDR3 length: 13 amino acids. CDR1 KGHSH and CDR2 LQKENI come from the germline V gene. Trimming left V 5 bases short and J 6 bases short, with 14 bases between. The CDR3 reads CASSSGLTGEQYF. In DNA form, the CDR3 reads TGTGCCAGCTCATCTGGACTAACTGGCGAGCAGTACTTC.

This sequence joins TRBV6-1 and TRBJ2-3; 8 nucleotides line up with TRBD2. The V and J ends lost 5 bases and 1 base, in that order; junction bases with no gene match: 5. Germline CDR1 reads MNHNS; CDR2 reads SASEGT. The CDR3 is 15 amino acids. The CDR3 nucleotides are TGTGCCAGCAGTTTCCGGGGGGGCGGCACAGATACGCAGTATTTT. This gives the protein CASSFRGGGTDTQYF.

V gene TRBV25-1 combines with J gene TRBJ2-1; tentative D call: TRBD2 (5 bases). The CDR3 loop spans 17 amino acids. Per germline, CDR1 MGHDK and CDR2 SYGVNS. Trimming shortened V by 5 bases and J by 6 bases, and 23 bases separated the two germline ends. The CDR3 region has the DNA TGTGCCAGCAGTCCTTGGGCAACTAGGAATTTGCTCAATGAGCAGTTCTTC. Translating gives CASSPWATRNLLNEQFF.

This chain joins TRBV7-6 and TRBJ2-5; 15 bases are a match to TRBD2. Germline assignment: CDR1 SGHVS and CDR2 FNYEAQ. V shed 4 bases and J 7 bases; nucleotides not matched to a gene: 4. The length of the CDR3 is 15 residues. This CDR3 reads CASSSPGLAGGTQYF. CDR3 DNA: TGTGCCAGCAGCTCCCCGGGACTAGCGGGAGGGACCCAGTACTTC. Using reference TRBV7-6 and TRBJ2-5 for the parts outside the CDR3, the full variable domain is GAGVSQSPRYKVTKRGQDVALRCDPISGHVSLYWYRQALGQGPEFLTYFNYEAQQDKSGLPNDRFSAERPEGSISTLTIQRTEQRDSAMYRCASSSPGLAGGTQYFGPGTRLLVL.

A single count supports this clone. V and J are TRBV13 and TRBJ2-1; 8 positions agree with TRBD1. CDR1 PRHDT and CDR2 FYEKMQ come from the germline V gene (reference sequence). V shed 5 bases, J shed 4 bases, and the junction held 7 bases outside the gene matches. This CDR3 comprises 15 residues. DNA for the CDR3: TGTGCCAGCAGCCCTCGTACAGGGGGTTACAATGAGCAGTTCTTC. It is translated as CASSPRTGGYNEQFF. Complete variable domain (other parts from reference TRBV13 and TRBJ2-1): AAGVIQSPRHLIKEKRETATLKCYPIPRHDTVYWYQQGPGQDPQFLISFYEKMQSDKGSIPDRFSAQQFSDYHSELNMSSLELGDSALYFCASSPRTGGYNEQFFGPGTRLTVL.

V and J are TRBV2 and TRBJ2-4; perhaps TRBD1 as D (5 bases). The CDR3 is made up of 14 amino acids. Trimming removed 7 bases at V and 6 bases at J, with 16 bases between. Germline assignment: CDR1 SNHLY and CDR2 FYNNEI. CDR3 bases: TGTGCCAGCACTAATGACAGATACGGAAACATTCAGTACTTC. Its translation is CASTNDRYGNIQYF.

This chain connects TRBV30 to TRBJ2-4; no reliable D call. CDR3 length equals 11 residues. Germline V gene sequence: CDR1 GTSNPN, CDR2 SVGIG (reference sequence). The germline V and J ends were trimmed by 0 bases and 7 bases, with 4 bases remaining between them. For the CDR3, the DNA is TGTGCCTGGAGTGTGTTCAACATTCAGTACTTC. Amino acids: CAWSVFNIQYF.

The chain uses TRBV6-5 and TRBJ2-7; TRBD2 might be the D (6 bases). V lost 5 bases to trimming and J lost 11 bases, with 13 bases between them. The CDR3 loop spans 11 amino acids. Germline V CDR1 and CDR2: MNHEY, SVGAGI. CDR3 residues: CASSPGLSKYF. The CDR3 bases are TGTGCCAGCAGTCCGGGACTCTCAAAGTACTTC.

The V call is TRBV4-1, the J call TRBJ2-3; D ambiguous. The V end was cut by 2 bases, the J end by 6 bases, with 12 bases between. The CDR3 has 14 amino acids. Germline V gene sequence: CDR1 MGHRA, CDR2 YSYEKL. CDR3 DNA: TGCGCCAGCAGCCAATCGGCGAACCCCGATACGCAGTATTTT. This codes for CASSQSANPDTQYF.

This chain uses TRBV15 with TRBJ2-7, with 7 bases identical to TRBD2. Germline CDR1 and CDR2: LNHNV and YYDKDF (reference sequence). Trimming removed 0 bases from V and 4 bases from J; junction bases left unmatched: 9. CDR3 size: 16 residues. The CDR3 reads CATSRDTTSKSYEQYF. The CDR3 region has the DNA TGTGCCACCAGCAGAGATACGACTAGCAAGAGTTACGAGCAGTACTTC.

The chain carries TRBV5-5 and TRBJ2-7; weak D call: TRBD1 (6 bases). The germline V gene encodes CDR1 SGHKS and CDR2 YYEKEE (reference sequence). Trimming cost V 0 bases and J 3 bases, with 10 bases left between them. The CDR3 consists of 14 residues. As DNA, the CDR3 is TGTGCCAGCAGCTTGGAGGGGGAAGGCTACGAGCAGTACTTC. Translating it yields CASSLEGEGYEQYF.

Only one count was recorded for this clone. The gene calls are TRBV27 and TRBJ2-7, with a possible D match to TRBD1 (6 bases). The V gene's germline CDR1 is MNHEY and CDR2 SMNVEV (reference sequence). V was shortened by 6 bases and J by 1 base, with 13 bases between the two germline ends. The CDR3 consists of 14 residues. The CDR3 bases are TGTGCCAGCAGACCGGACAGACCTTCCTACGAGCAGTACTTC. It yields the protein CASRPDRPSYEQYF.

The rearrangement uses TRBV7-9 and TRBJ1-6, with 7 bases identical to TRBD1. Germline-derived CDR1 and CDR2 are SEHNR and FQNEAQ (reference sequence). After removal of 5 bases from V and 10 bases from J, the junction contained 8 bases not matched to a gene. This CDR3 has 14 residues. The DNA for the CDR3 is TGTGCCAGCAGCCAGGGACAGTTTGAATCACCCCTCCACTTT. Protein: CASSQGQFESPLHF. The variable domain in full, with the rest retrieved from reference TRBV7-9 and TRBJ1-6, is DTGVSQNPRHKITKRGQNVTFRCDPISEHNRLYWYRQTLGQGPEFLTYFQNEAQLEKSRLLSDRFSAERPKGSFSTLEIQRTEQGDSAMYLCASSQGQFESPLHFGNGTRLTVT.

The gene calls are TRBV2 and TRBJ2-7, with 11 bases aligning to TRBD1. V was pared by 7 bases and J by 5 bases, with 4 bases of the junction left unmatched. From germline, CDR1 is SNHLY and CDR2 FYNNEI. The CDR3 runs to 13 residues. As DNA, the CDR3 is TGTGCCAGCACCGGGACAGGGGGAAACGAGCAGTACTTC. Translating gives CASTGTGGNEQYF.

The genes are TRBV10-3 and TRBJ2-3, with 7 bases fitting TRBD2. With V trimmed by 10 bases and J by 0 bases, 7 bases remained unmatched. CDR1 and CDR2 from the germline V gene are ENHRY and SYGVKD. The CDR3 sequence is 14 residues long. CDR3 amino acids: CASKVSGSTDTQYF. CDR3 nucleotide sequence: TGTGCCAGCAAGGTTAGCGGGAGCACAGATACGCAGTATTTT.

This rearrangement joins TRBV7-2 to TRBJ2-1; D gene uncertain. This CDR3 is 14 amino acids long. Germline V CDR1 and CDR2: SGHTA, FQGNSA. V dropped 5 bases and J dropped 0 bases, with 8 bases sitting between them. The CDR3 region is CASSPFSSYNEQFF. The DNA of the CDR3 is TGTGCCAGCAGCCCTTTTAGCTCCTACAATGAGCAGTTCTTC.

This chain links TRBV6-5 with TRBJ1-2; 10 nucleotides match TRBD1. This CDR3 is 15 amino acids long. Germline V CDR1 and CDR2: MNHEY, SVGAGI. The ends lost 2 bases at V and 3 bases at J; junction bases unmatched: 3. CDR3 nucleotide sequence: TGTGCCAGCAGTTACAGAGGGACAGGGGACTATGGCTACACCTTC. Protein: CASSYRGTGDYGYTF.

Comments on this clone: This specimen includes other DNA sequences encoding the same CDR3. The J gene is TRBJ2-2, the V gene TRBV5-1; D unresolved. From germline, CDR1 is SGHRS and CDR2 YFSETQ. CDR3 size: 15 residues. Deletions cut 0 bases from V and 1 base from J, with 7 bases between. The CDR3: CASSLEGGNTGELFF. For the CDR3, the DNA is TGCGCCAGCAGCTTGGAGGGTGGGAACACCGGGGAGCTGTTTTTT. The full variable domain, completed using reference TRBV5-1 and TRBJ2-2, is KAGVTQTPRYLIKTRGQQVTLSCSPISGHRSVSWYQQTPGQGLQFLFEYFSETQRNKGNFPGRFSGRQFSNSRSEMNVSTLELGDSALYLCASSLEGGNTGELFFGEGSRLTVL.

The chain combines TRBV11-2 with TRBJ1-1; D is uncertain. CDR1 and CDR2 (germline): SGHAT, FQNNGV. The V end was cut by 5 bases, the J end by 4 bases, with 11 bases between. The CDR3 runs 13 residues. The CDR3 region is CASSTRPGTEAFF. In nucleotides, the CDR3 is TGTGCCAGCAGCACCCGGCCGGGCACTGAAGCTTTCTTT.